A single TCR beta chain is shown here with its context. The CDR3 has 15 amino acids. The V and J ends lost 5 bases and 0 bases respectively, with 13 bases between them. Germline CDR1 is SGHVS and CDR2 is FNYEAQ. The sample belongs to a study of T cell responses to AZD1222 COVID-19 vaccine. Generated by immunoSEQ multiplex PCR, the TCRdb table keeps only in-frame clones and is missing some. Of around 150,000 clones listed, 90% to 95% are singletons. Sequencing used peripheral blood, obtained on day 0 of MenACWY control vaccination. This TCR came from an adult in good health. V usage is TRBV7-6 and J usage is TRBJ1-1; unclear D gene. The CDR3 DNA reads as TGTGCCAGCAGCCCGAGCCGGGGAATGAACACTGAAGCTTTCTTT. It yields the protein CASSPSRGMNTEAFF.